This entry is about one TCR beta chain. What it binds is not known. This record comes from a study of cytomegalovirus exposure and HLA in healthy donors. PCR primers comprised 60 Vbeta and 13 Jbeta primers. Measured with immunoSEQ multiplex PCR; TCRdb has only the in-frame clones, and not every one. This table holds approximately 110,000 clones. Germline lookup yields CDR1 MNHEY and CDR2 SVGAGI. The CDR3 has 14 residues. The V and J ends lost 6 bases and 0 bases, in that order; junction bases with no gene match: 5. The study, taken as a whole, reports: Some highly shared sequence variants likely arose as a pipeline artifact.

This chain joins TRBV6-5 and TRBJ2-7, with 7 bases fitting TRBD1. Sequenced material: PBMCs. The clonotype originates from a young man in good health and CMV-seronegative. In DNA form, the CDR3 reads TGTGCCAGCAGCTCGGGACAGTCCTCCTACGAGCAGTACTTC. Protein product: CASSSGQSSYEQYF.